The sequence of this T cell receptor (beta chain) was determined in a study of yellow fever vaccine responses in identical twins (dated 2018 in TCRdb). Background on the whole study: In the study, vaccine-responding T cell clones were precisely tracked in identical twins. What the authors observed across the whole study: The T cell response to vaccination in identical twins was reported by the authors to appear partly convergent and partly personalized.

About this clonotype: Its target antigen remains unknown. One junction end disagrees with the germline gene, perhaps due to a read error.

The cysteine opens and the phenylalanine closes a CDR3 of 10 amino acids. CDR3 DNA is the only sequence kept; it has 30 bases, read in frame from the first base. Based on the germline V gene, the CDR1 and CDR2 sequences are LGHNA and YNFKEQ. The method was RT-PCR. The data were produced on an Illumina HiSeq 2500. TCRdb reworked the public reads: Q25 trimming with fastp, MiXCR clone assembly, productive beta chains retained. Under each unique CDR3 protein, matching rows form one entry showing the most common genes and DNA. The sample contains 30,000 to 40,000 distinct CDR3 sequences, 60% of them found a single time. The ten most abundant clones make up more than 4% of the sample.

The rearranged segments are TRBV4-2 and TRBJ2-5, with the D gene uncertain. The TCR comes from a young woman who received the yellow fever vaccine. Donor details come from another sample of the same person, matched by shared clones. The sequenced sample was T cells from blood (PBMCs), unsorted or a sorted subset (not recorded which), obtained before or after yellow fever vaccination (not recorded which). The encoded CDR3 is CASSQETQYF. At the DNA level, the sequence is TGTGCCAGCAGTCAAGAGACCCAGTACTTC.